One sample yielded the 17 T cell receptor beta chains listed below, sequenced in a study of T-cell reconstitution after alpha-beta-depleted transplantation in children. TCRbeta library preparation incorporated unique molecular identifiers. MiXCR was run by TCRdb on the PCR reads, yielding one entry per CDR3 protein. Counted here are hundreds of thousands of distinct CDR3 sequences, approximately 12% occurring once; the ten biggest clones make up approximately 4.3%. The material sequenced was PBMCs, taken from the stem cell graft. The receptors come from a human donor who donated a stem cell graft to a child with Fanconi anemia.

This clonotype showed up many times. The chain carries TRBV28 and TRBJ1-2; no reliable D call. Trimming left V 6 bases short and J 3 bases short, with 17 bases between. The CDR3 runs to 15 residues. CDR1 MDHEN and CDR2 SYDVKM come from the germline V gene. CDR3 amino acids: CASSLLVIGDYGYTF. CDR3 bases: TGTGCCAGCAGCCTTTTGGTGATTGGGGACTATGGCTACACCTTC.

This clonotype was found many times. V gene TRBV6-5 combines with J gene TRBJ1-5; D unclear. V lost 2 bases and J 1 base, leaving 3 bases between the germline ends. Germline-derived CDR1 and CDR2 are MNHEY and SVGAGI. This CDR3 is 13 amino acids long. The CDR3, as DNA: TGTGCCAGCAGTTACCAGAGCAATCAGCCCCAGCATTTT. Its translation is CASSYQSNQPQHF.

The chain is built from TRBV2 and TRBJ2-1; D possibly corresponds to TRBD1 (5 bases). The CDR3 totals 11 residues. Trimming stripped 8 bases from V and 12 bases from J, with 14 bases between. Germline assignment: CDR1 SNHLY and CDR2 FYNNEI. Here the CDR3 DNA reads TGTGCCAGCGGGCAAGGGGTTGGGCAGTTCTTC. Amino acid sequence: CASGQGVGQFF. Looking up the rest from reference TRBV2 and TRBJ2-1 gives the full variable domain: EPEVTQTPSHQVTQMGQEVILRCVPISNHLYFYWYRQILGQKVEFLVSFYNNEISEKSEIFDDQFSVERPDGSNFTLKIRSTKLEDSAMYFCASGQGVGQFFGPGTRLTVL.

This rearrangement joins TRBV18 to TRBJ2-3; 7 bases match TRBD2. CDR1 is KGHSH and CDR2 is LQKENI in the germline V gene. This CDR3 spans 14 amino acids. Unmatched junction bases numbered 9, after V lost 7 bases and J lost 5 bases. CDR3 region: CASCHSGRKDTQYF. Here the CDR3 DNA reads TGTGCCAGCTGCCATAGCGGGCGGAAAGATACGCAGTATTTT.

The rearrangement joins TRBV2 to TRBJ1-6; no firm D call. V was clipped by 7 bases and J by 7 bases, with 14 bases between them. Germline V lookup: CDR1 SNHLY, CDR2 FYNNEI. The CDR3 totals 14 residues. The CDR3 reads CASNPLAANSPLHF. Written as DNA, the CDR3 is TGTGCCAGCAATCCCTTGGCAGCAAATTCACCCCTCCACTTT. The variable domain in full, completed from reference TRBV2 and TRBJ1-6, reads EPEVTQTPSHQVTQMGQEVILRCVPISNHLYFYWYRQILGQKVEFLVSFYNNEISEKSEIFDDQFSVERPDGSNFTLKIRSTKLEDSAMYFCASNPLAANSPLHFGNGTRLTVT.

This chain links TRBV18 with TRBJ2-1, with D hard to call. The CDR3 runs to 12 residues. Germline V lookup: CDR1 KGHSH, CDR2 LQKENI. V shed 5 bases and J shed 6 bases, with 8 bases lying between them. The CDR3 loop reads CASSVGSNEQFF. CDR3 coding DNA: TGTGCCAGCTCAGTGGGCTCCAATGAGCAGTTCTTC.

In regard to this clonotype: The germline gene is not matched at one end of the junction; a read error may be the cause. The rearrangement joins TRBV10-3 to TRBJ1-2; 10 bases are shared with TRBD1. Per the germline V gene, CDR1 is ENHRY and CDR2 is SYGVKD. This CDR3 is 16 amino acids long. CDR3 in amino acids: CAISEKTGGDYYGCTF. The CDR3 DNA is TGTGCCATCAGTGAAAAGACAGGGGGCGACTACTATGGCTGCACCTTC.

The rearrangement links TRBV6-1 to TRBJ2-1, with D tentatively TRBD1 (5 bases). The CDR3 has 15 amino acids. Trimming pared 7 bases from V and 1 base from J, leaving 14 bases between. Germline V gives CDR1 MNHNS, CDR2 SASEGT. CDR3 nucleotides: TGTGCCAGCACCTCAGGGATACATTCCTACAATGAGCAGTTCTTC. It encodes CASTSGIHSYNEQFF.

The chain employs TRBV7-8 and TRBJ2-1, with 9 bases that match TRBD2. Germline values: CDR1 SGHVS, CDR2 FQNEAQ. The CDR3 extends over 16 amino acids. Unmatched junction bases numbered 11, after V lost 2 bases and J lost 9 bases. The CDR3 bases are TGTGCCAGCAGCTTACAAGCGGGGGGCCCGTTACGTGAGCAGTTCTTC. This codes for CASSLQAGGPLREQFF.

This clonotype appeared many times. V usage is TRBV7-9 and J usage is TRBJ1-1; D remains ambiguous. The CDR3 is 12 amino acids. Germline CDR1 reads SEHNR; CDR2 reads FQNEAQ (reference sequence). V lost 2 bases and J 5 bases, leaving 6 bases between the germline ends. This CDR3 is CASSLFSTEAFF. The CDR3 DNA is TGTGCCAGCAGCTTATTCTCGACTGAAGCTTTCTTT.

V is TRBV27 and J is TRBJ2-6, with TRBD2 matching over 7 bases. From germline, CDR1 is MNHEY and CDR2 SMNVEV (reference sequence). With V trimmed by 5 bases and J by 1 base, 5 bases remained unmatched. This CDR3 is built from 16 residues. The CDR3 here is CASSKGLTSGANVLTF. The CDR3 nucleotides are TGTGCCAGCAGTAAGGGACTAACTTCTGGGGCCAACGTCCTGACTTTC.

This clonotype was counted only a few times. The chain combines TRBV29-1 with TRBJ2-2; 9 bases are a match to TRBD1. Per the germline V gene, CDR1 is SQVTM and CDR2 is ANQGSEA. CDR3 length equals 13 residues. V was pared by 5 bases and J by 7 bases, with 5 bases of the junction left unmatched. In nucleotides, the CDR3 is TGCAGCGTTCGCGGGACAGGGATCGGGGAGCTGTTTTTT. Its protein product is CSVRGTGIGELFF.

The chain combines TRBV5-1 with TRBJ2-1, with no clear D. Germline values: CDR1 SGHRS, CDR2 YFSETQ. The CDR3 is made up of 15 amino acids. V lost 3 bases to trimming and J lost 3 bases, with 13 bases between them. The CDR3 nucleotides are TGCGCCAGCAGCTCGGATCCAAGCAACTACAATGAGCAGTTCTTC. The encoded protein is CASSSDPSNYNEQFF.

The J gene is TRBJ2-1, the V gene TRBV2; D may be TRBD2 (6 bases). The CDR3 has 18 residues. With 5 bases removed from V and 4 bases from J, the gap between germline ends came to 24 bases. The germline gives CDR1 SNHLY, CDR2 FYNNEI. The CDR3 sequence is CASSSSGLQPLDYNEQFF. DNA of the CDR3: TGTGCCAGCAGTAGCTCTGGACTACAACCTTTGGATTACAATGAGCAGTTCTTC.

V gene TRBV5-1 combines with J gene TRBJ2-7; 10 positions agree with TRBD1. Germline CDR1 reads SGHRS; CDR2 reads YFSETQ. V trimming: 4 bases; J trimming: 3 bases; junction bases outside the gene matches: 7. The CDR3 is 15 amino acids. DNA of the CDR3: TGCGCCAGCAGCCCAGACAGGGGGCGCTTCTACGAGCAGTACTTC. Protein product: CASSPDRGRFYEQYF.

In its sample, this clonotype was seen once. The chain uses TRBV6-4 and TRBJ2-2; D perhaps matches TRBD2 (6 bases). The CDR3 is made up of 15 amino acids. V shed 4 bases and J shed 0 bases, with 9 bases lying between them. Germline V gene lookup returns CDR1 MRHNA and CDR2 SNTAGT. CDR3 nucleotides: TGTGCCAGCAGTGTGGAGGGCACGAACACCGGGGAGCTGTTTTTT. The encoded protein is CASSVEGTNTGELFF.

The V and J genes are TRBV24-1 and TRBJ2-5; D call uncertain. Trimming took off 5 bases at V and 2 bases at J, with 11 bases between the two ends. The CDR3 spans 14 residues. Germline values: CDR1 KGHDR, CDR2 SFDVKD. DNA of the CDR3: TGTGCCACCAGTGGCGGTACCGGTCAAGAGACCCAGTACTTC. This translates into CATSGGTGQETQYF.